This passage covers 5 T cell receptor beta chains from one sample sequenced in a study of T cell responses to AZD1222 COVID-19 vaccine. Generated by immunoSEQ multiplex PCR, the TCRdb table keeps only in-frame clones and is missing some. The table records tens of thousands of clones, roughly nine tenths of them present only once. The sample in question was peripheral blood, obtained 28 days after the second AZD1222 dose. These receptors were collected from an adult who received the AZD1222 COVID-19 vaccine.

This sequence joins TRBV6-2 or TRBV6-3 and TRBJ2-5, with D possibly TRBD1 on 5 matching bases. This CDR3 has 15 amino acids. V lost 2 bases, J lost 1 base, and 11 bases lay in between. Germline V gene sequence: CDR1 MNHEY, CDR2 SVGEGT. CDR3 DNA: TGTGCCAGCAGTTACCACCGACAGACCCAAGAGACCCAGTACTTC. It codes for CASSYHRQTQETQYF.

CDR3 DNA sequence: TGTGCCTGGAGTTTAGCTCCTGGAAACACCATATATTTT. Its protein is CAWSLAPGNTIYF. The chain links TRBV30 to TRBJ1-3, with D unclear. Per germline, CDR1 GTSNPN and CDR2 SVGIG (reference sequence). The CDR3 runs 13 residues. V lost 2 bases and J 2 bases, leaving 7 bases between the germline ends.

The gene calls are TRBV6-5 and TRBJ1-2; D gene unclear. From germline, CDR1 is MNHEY and CDR2 SVGAGI. Trimming removed 4 bases at V and 2 bases at J, with 8 bases between. This CDR3 has 13 amino acids. The DNA of the CDR3 is TGTGCCAGCAGTTCGGACCTGAACTATGGCTACACCTTC. Translated: CASSSDLNYGYTF.

CDR3 nucleotide sequence: TGTGCCAGCAGCCAAGATAGAGAGGGGCAGGGGAAACTGTTTTTT. Amino acids: CASSQDREGQGKLFF. This rearrangement joins TRBV3-1 (or the pseudogene TRBV3-2) to TRBJ1-4, with a weak D call TRBD1 (6 bases). CDR3 length equals 15 residues. The germline CDR1 and CDR2 sequences are LGHDT and YNNKEL (reference sequence). V lost 0 bases and J lost 11, with 16 bases in between.

This clone came up once. The J gene is TRBJ2-3, the V gene TRBV6-5; the D gene is possibly TRBD1 (6 bases). The ends were cut back, 9 bases at V and 3 bases at J, with 13 bases in the middle. Germline CDR1 reads MNHEY; CDR2 reads SVGAGI. The CDR3 loop spans 13 amino acids. The CDR3 region is CASSTGRTDTQYF. CDR3 nucleotide sequence: TGTGCCAGTTCGACAGGAAGAACAGATACGCAGTATTTT.